The rows below give T cell receptor beta chains drawn from one sample of a study of blood T cell repertoires in COVID-19. Generated by immunoSEQ multiplex PCR, the TCRdb table keeps only in-frame clones and is missing some. Of around 110,000 clones in the sample, approximately 87% were seen once. The sample was peripheral blood. These receptors were taken from a man aged 30 to 45 with acute or convalescent COVID-19. The CDR3 runs from the conserved cysteine through the conserved F or W. D genes are given only for firm matches. The size entry is marked missing in some rows and otherwise reads once, few, many or a size class.

clone size | J gene | V gene | D gene | CDR3 DNA | CDR3 protein
NA | TRBJ1-1 | TRBV7-2 | NA | TGTGCCAGCAGCTTAGTCCCGGGGAGGTACACTGAAGCTTTCTTT | CASSLVPGRYTEAFF
few | TRBJ1-2 | TRBV7-9 | NA | TGTGCCAGCAGTTTAGCAGGACTTCCGTCTGGCTATGGCTACACCTTC | CASSLAGLPSGYGYTF
NA | TRBJ1-1 | TRBV7-9 | TRBD1 | TGTGCCAGCAGCTTAGGGACAGGGGCTACTGAAGCTTTCTTT | CASSLGTGATEAFF
NA | TRBJ2-7 | TRBV7-2 | TRBD2 | TGTGCCAGCAGCTTAGCTCTAGCGGGGGCTGACGAGCAGTACTTC | CASSLALAGADEQYF
once | TRBJ2-5 | TRBV11-2 | NA | TGTGCCAGCAGCTTAGTCGGGAGAAGTCTCCAAGAGACCCAGTACTTC | CASSLVGRSLQETQYF
NA | TRBJ2-7 | TRBV5-1 | TRBD2 | TGCGCCAGCAGCTTGGGGACTAGCGGGGCCCTTGGCTACGAGCAGTACTTC | CASSLGTSGALGYEQYF
NA | TRBJ2-2 | TRBV29-1 | NA | TGCAGCACCCAGGGAAGTGCCGGGGAGCTGTTTTTT | CSTQGSAGELFF
NA | TRBJ2-3 | TRBV10-3 | TRBD2 | TGTGCCATCAGTGGAGTCGGTACGGTGACTAGCGGGGGGCAACTCACAGATACGCAGTATTTT | CAISGVGTVTSGGQLTDTQYF
NA | TRBJ1-2 | TRBV2 | TRBD1 | TGTGCCAGCCGGGACAGAGACTATGGCTACACCTTC | CASRDRDYGYTF
NA | TRBJ1-2 | TRBV5-1 | NA | TGCGCCAGCAGCTTCGAGGGCTACACCTTC | CASSFEGYTF
NA | TRBJ2-7 | TRBV14 | TRBD1 | TGTGCCAGCAGCCAAATTTCAGGGGGTCTGAACGAGCAGTACTTC | CASSQISGGLNEQYF
NA | TRBJ2-1 | TRBV2 | TRBD2 | TGTGCCAGCACGGCCCTAGCGGGAGTGGAGGGTAATGAGCAGTTCTTC | CASTALAGVEGNEQFF
NA | TRBJ2-1 | TRBV9 | NA | TGTGCCAGCAGCGGACAGTTCGCAGGCATGAGGAATGAGCAGTTCTTC | CASSGQFAGMRNEQFF
NA | TRBJ2-7 | TRBV2 | TRBD1 | TGTGCCAGCAGTGTCCGACAGGGGCCTACTTACGAGCAGTACTTC | CASSVRQGPTYEQYF
NA | TRBJ2-1 | TRBV27 | NA | TGTGCCAGCAGTGCGGACTCTAAGGAGCAGTTCTTC | CASSADSKEQFF
once | TRBJ2-1 | TRBV7-7 | TRBD2 | TGTGCTAGCAGCCCAGGGACTAGCGTTATGGGTGAGCAGTTCTTC | CASSPGTSVMGEQFF
NA | TRBJ2-1 | TRBV21-1 | NA | TGTGCCAGCAGCTACCAGGGGGTCACCTACAATGAGCAGTTCTTC | CASSYQGVTYNEQFF
NA | TRBJ2-7 | TRBV3-1/TRBV3-2 | NA | TGTGCCAGCAGCGACCTACGAGGCGAGCAGTACTTC | CASSDLRGEQYF
once | TRBJ1-5 | TRBV20-1 | NA | TGCAGTGCTAGTAGGGGATATAGCAATCAGCCCCAGCATTTT | CSASRGYSNQPQHF
NA | TRBJ2-1 | TRBV7-2 | TRBD1 | TGTGCCAGCAGCTTAACCGGGACAGCGTACAATGAGCAGTTCTTC | CASSLTGTAYNEQFF
NA | TRBJ1-2 | TRBV5-1 | TRBD1 | TGCGCCAGCAGCCCGGACAGGGGGTACGGCTACACCTTC | CASSPDRGYGYTF
NA | TRBJ2-3 | TRBV5-4 | NA | TGTGCCAGCAGCTTGGGGAAAGGCGGTGGCACAGATACGCAGTATTTT | CASSLGKGGGTDTQYF
NA | TRBJ2-1 | TRBV5-6 | NA | TGTGCCAGCAGCTTGAGTCCGACTCAGTACAATGAGCAGTTCTTC | CASSLSPTQYNEQFF
many | TRBJ1-2 | TRBV3-1/TRBV3-2 | NA | TGTGCCAGCAGCCAGGCTCCGCTAGCGCGGGGCTACACCTTC | CASSQAPLARGYTF
NA | TRBJ1-6 | TRBV2 | NA | TGTGCCAGCAGTGTCAGGGGCGGTGATTCACCCCTCCACTTT | CASSVRGGDSPLHF
NA | TRBJ1-3 | TRBV7-9 | TRBD1 | TGTGCCAGCAGCCCACAGGGGGCATCTGGAAACACCATATATTTT | CASSPQGASGNTIYF
NA | TRBJ2-5 | TRBV9 | TRBD1 | TGTGCCAGCAGCGTAATGGACAGGGGAGAGACCCAGTACTTC | CASSVMDRGETQYF